This entry lists 13 T cell receptor beta chains sequenced from one sample in a study of shared clonotypes between healthy human individuals. Method: immunoSEQ multiplex PCR; TCRdb's copy keeps in-frame clones and lacks some. Here the sample spans about 490,000 clones, around 80% being singletons. The source material was PBMCs. The receptors were gathered from a woman between 35 and 50 years old in good health. Some clones in this sample may be carry-over from other donors' samples.

The CDR3 loop is CASSVGTENQPQHF. DNA for the CDR3: TGTGCCAGCAGTGTGGGGACAGAGAATCAGCCCCAGCATTTT. The V call is TRBV6-1, the J call TRBJ1-5; 7 nucleotides line up with TRBD1. Germline values: CDR1 MNHNS, CDR2 SASEGT. The CDR3 sequence is 14 residues long. V shed 4 bases, J shed 4 bases, and the junction held 4 bases outside the gene matches.

This chain connects TRBV11-2 to TRBJ1-1; maybe TRBD1 (6 bases). V was shortened by 4 bases and J by 1 base, with 10 bases between the two germline ends. The length of the CDR3 is 14 residues. In germline, CDR1 is SGHAT, CDR2 FQNNGV. The CDR3: CASSWTAQNTEAFF. The CDR3 nucleotides read TGTGCCAGCAGCTGGACAGCACAGAACACTGAAGCTTTCTTT.

The gene calls are TRBV27 and TRBJ2-7, with 7 positions matching TRBD2. The CDR3 sequence is 14 residues long. V was clipped by 10 bases and J by 5 bases; unmatched bases: 14. CDR1 and CDR2 from the germline V gene are MNHEY and SMNVEV (reference sequence). The CDR3, as DNA: TGTGCCACCGGTGGGGGAGGGCCACTGGACGAGCAGTACTTC. Translated: CATGGGGPLDEQYF.

This clone has only a few counts. The chain uses TRBV7-9 and TRBJ2-7; D call uncertain. Germline values: CDR1 SEHNR, CDR2 FQNEAQ (reference sequence). Trimming took off 3 bases at V and 4 bases at J, with 10 bases between the two ends. The CDR3 contains 13 residues. CDR3 protein: CASSFGVGYEQYF. The DNA for the CDR3 is TGTGCCAGCAGCTTCGGAGTAGGGTACGAGCAGTACTTC.

Comment on this clone: The same CDR3 can be traced to other DNA sequences in this sample. The chain carries TRBV11-2 and TRBJ2-7, with a weak D call TRBD2 (5 bases). Germline V gene data show CDR1 as SGHAT and CDR2 as FQNNGV. CDR3 size: 13 residues. V lost 1 base, J lost 2 bases, and 6 bases lay in between. CDR3 nucleotides: TGTGCCAGCAGCTTAGCGGGAACCTACGAGCAGTACTTC. Amino acid sequence: CASSLAGTYEQYF.

V gene TRBV27 combines with J gene TRBJ1-5; D perhaps matches TRBD1 (5 bases). In germline, CDR1 is MNHEY, CDR2 SMNVEV (reference sequence). The CDR3 totals 14 residues. Trimming cost V 3 bases and J 6 bases, with 12 bases left between them. DNA of the CDR3: TGTGCCAGCAGTTTTGCGGGGGTCGCTCAGCCCCAGCATTTT. This gives the protein CASSFAGVAQPQHF.

The chain combines TRBV5-8 with TRBJ2-7, with 7 bases that match TRBD1. The trim removed 1 base at V and 2 bases at J, leaving 3 bases unmatched. From germline, CDR1 is SGHTS and CDR2 YDEGEE. The CDR3 covers 14 residues. The CDR3 nucleotides are TGTGCCAGCAGCTTGAGGACAGGTCCCTACGAGCAGTACTTC. This translates into CASSLRTGPYEQYF.

This clone was picked up a small number of times. The chain joins TRBV9 to TRBJ1-1; no firm D call. The CDR3 is 15 amino acids. V shed 4 bases and J shed 3 bases, with 16 bases lying between them. Germline-derived CDR1 and CDR2 are SGDLS and YYNGEE. The CDR3 loop reads CASSQGMGVDTEAFF. CDR3 bases: TGTGCCAGCAGCCAAGGGATGGGCGTCGACACTGAAGCTTTCTTT.

The J gene is TRBJ1-2, the V gene TRBV19; 12 bases match TRBD1. The CDR3 length is 16 residues. Germline loops: CDR1 LNHDA, CDR2 SQIVND (reference sequence). The ends lost 5 bases at V and 4 bases at J; junction bases unmatched: 8. The CDR3 loop reads CASSSGQGATSYGYTF. The CDR3 bases are TGTGCCAGTAGTTCGGGACAGGGGGCGACAAGCTATGGCTACACCTTC.

The V gene is TRBV2, the J gene TRBJ2-1; the match to TRBD1 covers 10 bases. CDR3 length equals 15 residues. V lost 4 bases, J lost 6 bases, and 6 bases stayed unmatched. Germline CDR1 and CDR2: SNHLY and FYNNEI. CDR3 loop: CASSGRQGAVNEQFF. The CDR3 nucleotides are TGTGCCAGCAGTGGCCGACAGGGGGCGGTCAATGAGCAGTTCTTC.

V gene TRBV5-1 combines with J gene TRBJ2-1; the D is unclear. CDR1 and CDR2 from the germline V gene are SGHRS and YFSETQ. The V and J ends lost 0 bases and 7 bases respectively, with 8 bases between them. The CDR3 has 13 amino acids. Written as DNA, the CDR3 is TGCGCCAGCAGCTTGGTAGGGTCGAATGAGCAGTTCTTC. The encoded protein is CASSLVGSNEQFF.

The J gene is TRBJ2-2, the V gene TRBV7-3; D not resolved. Trimming pared 6 bases from V and 3 bases from J, leaving 17 bases between. Per germline, CDR1 SGHTA and CDR2 FQGTGA. The CDR3 sequence is 16 residues long. The CDR3 reads CASRGIGPRDTGELFF. As DNA, the CDR3 is TGTGCCAGCAGGGGGATCGGACCTAGGGACACCGGGGAGCTGTTTTTT.

This sequence joins TRBV7-2 and TRBJ2-1, with 10 bases identical to TRBD2. Germline loops: CDR1 SGHTA, CDR2 FQGNSA. This CDR3 comprises 15 residues. V shed 2 bases and J 3 bases; nucleotides not matched to a gene: 1. CDR3 DNA sequence: TGTGCCAGCAGCTTAACTAGCGGGATCTACAATGAGCAGTTCTTC. Amino acids: CASSLTSGIYNEQFF.